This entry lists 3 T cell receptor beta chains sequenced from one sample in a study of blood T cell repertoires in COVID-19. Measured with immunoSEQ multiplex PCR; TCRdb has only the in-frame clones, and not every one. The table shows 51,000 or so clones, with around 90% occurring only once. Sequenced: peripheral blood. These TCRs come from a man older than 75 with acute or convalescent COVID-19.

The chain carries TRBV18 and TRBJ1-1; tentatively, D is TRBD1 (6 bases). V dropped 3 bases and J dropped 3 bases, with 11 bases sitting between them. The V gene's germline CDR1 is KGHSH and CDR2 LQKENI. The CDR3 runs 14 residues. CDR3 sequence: CASSPPTGYTEAFF. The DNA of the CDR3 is TGTGCCAGCTCACCCCCGACAGGTTACACTGAAGCTTTCTTT.

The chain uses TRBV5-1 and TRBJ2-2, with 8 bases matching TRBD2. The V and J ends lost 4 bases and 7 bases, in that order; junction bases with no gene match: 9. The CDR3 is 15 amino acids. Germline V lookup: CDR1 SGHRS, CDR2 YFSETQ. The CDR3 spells CASSPRGGADGELFF. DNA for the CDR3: TGCGCCAGCAGCCCACGGGGGGGCGCGGACGGGGAGCTGTTTTTT.

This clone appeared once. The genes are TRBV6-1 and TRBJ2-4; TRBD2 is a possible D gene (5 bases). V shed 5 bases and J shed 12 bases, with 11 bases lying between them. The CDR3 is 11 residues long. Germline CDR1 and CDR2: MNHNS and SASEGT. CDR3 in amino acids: CASSSGRGQYF. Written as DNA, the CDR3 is TGTGCCAGCAGTTCAGGCCGGGGTCAGTACTTC.